This TCR beta chain was captured by sequencing in a study of Ad26.COV2.S vaccination and SARS-CoV-2 variants. Profiling relied on immunoSEQ multiplex PCR, and the TCRdb table lists in-frame clones only, not all of them. The data show about 350,000 clones, about 91% seen once. V lost 0 bases and J lost 6, with 16 bases in between. Germline lookup yields CDR1 SGHRS and CDR2 YFSETQ. The CDR3 is 16 amino acids. Study-wide results and caveats: The study found similar non-spike TCR breadth in vaccine and placebo recipients.

As to this clone: Its antigen is as yet unknown.

The receptor was derived from a human donor who had recovered from COVID-19. The specimen was peripheral blood, collected after recovery from COVID-19. This chain connects TRBV5-1 to TRBJ1-5; tentatively, D is TRBD1 (5 bases). The CDR3 nucleotides are TGCGCCAGCAGCTTGGGTGGGGTGGATGGGACTCAGCCCCAGCATTTT. Amino acids: CASSLGGVDGTQPQHF.